This T cell receptor beta chain appears in the sequencing data of a study of OX40 agonist ivuxolimab in advanced cancers. The table came from immunoSEQ multiplex PCR; TCRdb's copy has only in-frame clones and leaves some out. The sample lists more than 45,000 clones, about four fifths occurring once. V dropped 0 bases and J dropped 8 bases, with 17 bases sitting between them. This CDR3 has 15 amino acids. Germline CDR1 is SGDLS and CDR2 is YYNGEE. Patients with a history of autoimmune disease or on systemic immunosuppression were excluded. The chain uses TRBV9 and TRBJ1-2, with D perhaps matching TRBD1 (5 bases). The clonotype was recovered from an adult with an advanced solid tumor such as melanoma, head and neck, liver or kidney cancer. Specimen: CD4+ or CD8+ T cells sorted from blood, collected in a trial of the OX40 agonist ivuxolimab. The CDR3 nucleotides are TGTGCCAGCAGCGTAGGAGGAACAGGTCCGGAAGGCTACACCTTC. The encoded protein is CASSVGGTGPEGYTF. The full variable domain, its missing parts supplied by reference TRBV9 and TRBJ1-2, is DSGVTQTPKHLITATGQRVTLRCSPRSGDLSVYWYQQSLDQGLQFLIQYYNGEERAKGNILERFSAQQFPDLHSELNLSSLELGDSALYFCASSVGGTGPEGYTFGSGTRLTVV.